This T cell receptor (beta chain) was sequenced for a study of regulatory T cells in long-lasting Graves disease (dated by TCRdb to about 2021). Looking at the study overall: Antithyroid drugs had been taken for less than 3 months by newly diagnosed Graves' disease patients. Peripheral blood TCR sequencing and RNA sequencing compared persistent Graves' disease patients with newly diagnosed Graves' disease patients. The study took place in China and was registered as a clinical trial. A total of about 35 samples underwent TCR sequencing: about 13 from persistent and around 20 from newly diagnosed Graves' disease patients. Results and caveats for the whole study, not just this receptor: Only peripheral blood was studied, because thyroid tissue, the primary lesion, was inaccessible. The authors acknowledged the small sample size as a limitation that may reduce accuracy. A larger number of public clonotypes was shared among persistent patients (over 2,500) than among newly diagnosed patients (roughly 970). Compared with newly diagnosed patients, persistent Graves' disease patients had lower TCR Shannon entropy and fewer highly expanded clones, which suggests clonal expansion. Only the TCR beta chain was sequenced and analyzed. TRBV28, TRBJ1-2 and TRBJ2-5 were preferentially used in persistent disease, while TRBV20-1 and TRBJ2-1 were favored in newly diagnosed disease.

Via the germline V gene (reference sequence), CDR1 is LNHNV and CDR2 YYDKDF. V gives up 1 base and J gives up 1 base, and the segment between their germline ends measures 13 bases. Measured from the cysteine to the phenylalanine, the CDR3 is 16 residues long. Just the 48-base CDR3 DNA is kept, in frame starting at base 1. Library creation used multiplex PCR. The sequencing machine was an Illumina HiSeq 4000. To build TCR beta libraries, CDR3 regions were amplified by Arm-PCR using iRepertoire HTBI primers. Before sequencing, the PCR products went through gel purification. From the authors' description of their analysis: Gene usage analysis of CDR3 amino acid clonotypes relied on the approximately 60 TRBV and 13 to 15 TRBJ segments identified across samples. COPE and FqMerger were used to merge filtered high-quality paired reads into contigs. BLAST was used to align contigs to IMGT TRBV, TRBD and TRBJ reference genes, with CDR3 defined following IMGT. Clonotypes above 0.1% frequency were classified as highly expanded clones. Shannon entropy was used to measure repertoire diversity, and the Gini coefficient was used to measure V-J evenness. A clonotype was considered public if more than one individual shared it. TCRdb took the public reads, trimmed them with fastp at Q25, ran MiXCR for clone calling and kept in-frame beta chains. Under each unique CDR3 protein, matching rows form one entry showing the most common genes and DNA. Here the V and J calls rest on TCRdb's processing, not on the authors' analysis. The sample yields roughly 350,000 distinct CDR3 sequences; roughly a sixth were counted once. The ten biggest clones cover roughly 27% of the sample.

What this sample's time point label stands for: newly diagnosed GD, antithyroid drugs for less than 3 months. For both TCR sequencing and RNA sequencing, RNA was extracted from PBMCs using TRIzol. The diagnosis of Graves' disease followed American Thyroid Association guidelines. Recruitment of patients was carried out at an endocrinology department in Xi'an, China. Each patient gave about 9.1 milliliters of peripheral blood, collected in an EDTA anticoagulant tube. Ficoll Paque Plus density gradient separation was used to isolate PBMCs, and no further T cell sorting was done. An Agilent 2100 Bioanalyzer and agarose gel were used to check RNA quality, and a NanoDrop 2000 was used to measure RNA concentration. This clonotype was detected many times. Its antigen is unknown. No base qualities exist here, and no much larger clone lies one base off it. These sequences were also reported in another study, on T cells in Graves' hyperthyroidism and ophthalmopathy. The second paper states: A patient counted as having stable Graves' hyperthyroidism if no progression to ophthalmopathy occurred over 18 months of follow-up. Hyperthyroidism patients were newly diagnosed, had a disease duration of under 2 months, and were aged 18 to 65 years. The study excluded patients with uncontrolled infections, other autoimmune diseases, pregnancy or lactation. Diagnoses relied on clinical symptoms, serum thyroxine and TRAb, thyroid ultrasound and orbital computed tomography. The TCR CDR3 was subjected to a first round of RT-PCR using the HTBI primer set and the Qiagen OneStep RT-PCR kit. Most expanded thyroid clonotypes (frequency above 0.001) were also detected in blood, a finding suggesting that blood repertoires may reflect thyroid immune responses. Ophthalmopathy was separated from stable hyperthyroidism by a 13 V-J signature model, with roughly 88% sensitivity and about 81% specificity obtained in cross-validation and 80%/75% obtained in testing. In validation, the model predicted progression to ophthalmopathy a median of roughly 6.2 months before onset, with about 70% sensitivity and 72.22% specificity. TCR V-J signatures able to tell the groups apart were searched for in a discovery cohort of some 97 patients, of whom under 45 had Graves' ophthalmopathy and roughly 59 had stable Graves' hyperthyroidism. Prospective prediction of ophthalmopathy was tested in an independent validation cohort consisting of 18 to 20 hyperthyroidism patients and approximately 16 patients who later progressed to ophthalmopathy. The 100 or so discovery patients were randomly divided into training and test sets at a 7:3 ratio. The study also compared thyroid tissue and blood T-cell repertoires from 5 to 7 Graves' hyperthyroidism patients. Once sampling was done, hyperthyroidism patients were given methimazole at a starting dose of 30 mg daily, whereas ophthalmopathy patients were given high-dose intravenous methylprednisolone. Libraries were constructed in a second round of multiplex PCR, after which size selection and purification were performed. The libraries were sequenced on an Illumina HiSeq2000 using paired-end 100 bp reads. SOAPnuke was used to process the raw data, with reads discarded if the reads contained adapters or uncalled bases, had a mean Phred below 15, or lacked an exact constant-primer or identifier match. COPE v1.2.5 was used to merge high-quality paired reads, and clonotypes were defined as unique nucleotide sequences. Clonotypes were aligned to IMGT TRBV, TRBD and TRBJ reference segments using MiTCR v1.1. The analysis was restricted to V-J combinations with a frequency above 0.0001, which together covered 99% to 99.2% of the repertoires. The TCS score was defined as the ratio of F50 (clonal expansion) to E x V (chaos), calculated using BLOSUM62-based TCRdist between CDR3 peptides within each V-J. Welch's t-statistics and random forest reduced just over 500 V-J features to roughly 13, which were used in a naive Bayes classifier (R e1071). Sample size was not statistically predetermined, and blinding of investigators to group allocation was not performed. TCR Vbeta CDR3 sequencing of 130 to 150 peripheral blood samples (under 45 ophthalmopathy, 70 to 85 hyperthyroidism and roughly 17 progressor patients) is reported in the paper.

This sequence originates from a middle-aged man with Graves disease. Donor details come from another sample of the same person, matched by shared clones. This specimen consisted of peripheral blood mononuclear cells (PBMCs), obtained at new diagnosis, from a patient treated with antithyroid drugs. The chain joins TRBV15 to TRBJ1-1, with a tentative D gene TRBD1 over 5 matching bases. This receptor has the CDR3 CATSRVVGQPNTEAFF. The nucleotides read TGTGCCACCAGCAGAGTGGTGGGGCAGCCGAACACTGAAGCTTTCTTT.